The 31 T cell receptor beta chains below were found in one sample sequenced in a study of blood T cells in healthy people across ages. Then a second PCR, running roughly 7 to 11 cycles, was carried out with a sample-barcoded 5' primer and a J-beta primer mix. MiXCR, run by TCRdb on the 5' RACE reads, gives a single entry per CDR3 protein. The table lists approximately 780,000 distinct CDR3 sequences, 20% to 30% of them singletons. These records were also assigned to another study, of T cells of mothers and their children.

The sequencing input was blood. Receptors originate from a boy between 10 and 17 years old in good health.

The rearrangement links TRBV5-1 to TRBJ1-2; D not certain. Germline V gives CDR1 SGHRS, CDR2 YFSETQ. CDR3 size: 14 residues. V was cut by 0 bases and J by 6 bases, with 12 bases left in between. CDR3 in amino acids: CASSLGRGFNGYTF. The DNA of the CDR3 is TGCGCCAGCAGCTTGGGGCGAGGGTTCAATGGCTACACCTTC.

The V gene is TRBV18, the J gene TRBJ1-6, with D unresolved. Trimming removed 3 bases at V and 7 bases at J, with 10 bases between. Germline CDR1 KGHSH, CDR2 LQKENI. The CDR3 consists of 14 residues. The CDR3 DNA reads TGTGCCAGCTCACCCGGAGTTCGGAATTCACCCCTCCACTTT. Translating gives CASSPGVRNSPLHF.

This clonotype was seen a handful of times. This chain uses TRBV5-1 with TRBJ2-4; 7 bases line up with TRBD1. Germline values: CDR1 SGHRS, CDR2 YFSETQ. The trim removed 3 bases at V and 7 bases at J, leaving 4 bases unmatched. The CDR3 is 13 residues long. CDR3 bases: TGCGCCAGCAGCTCGTCCAGGGGGAACATTCAGTACTTC. Amino acids: CASSSSRGNIQYF.

This clonotype was counted between two and nine times. The chain couples TRBV2 to TRBJ2-5; D remains ambiguous. V was shortened by 0 bases and J by 1 base, with 18 bases between the two germline ends. The germline V gene encodes CDR1 SNHLY and CDR2 FYNNEI. The length of the CDR3 is 18 residues. The DNA of the CDR3 is TGTGCCAGCAGTGAAGCGGCCTCCAGTAGCTGGGTCCAAGAGACCCAGTACTTC. This codes for CASSEAASSSWVQETQYF.

In its sample, this clonotype was seen a few times. The V gene is TRBV7-9, the J gene TRBJ2-1; a possible D gene is TRBD1 (6 bases). Germline CDR1 and CDR2: SEHNR and FQNEAQ (reference sequence). The CDR3 length is 16 residues. V dropped 4 bases and J dropped 0 bases, with 13 bases sitting between them. This chain's CDR3 is CASSSGTSSSYNEQFF. The CDR3 bases are TGTGCCAGCAGCTCCGGGACATCGAGCTCCTACAATGAGCAGTTCTTC.

This clonotype was counted only a few times. The chain recombines TRBV5-1 with TRBJ2-7, with 12 bases lining up with TRBD1. Germline trimming cut 4 bases from V and 5 bases from J; bases unmatched to any gene: 7. This CDR3 is built from 15 residues. Germline V gene lookup returns CDR1 SGHRS and CDR2 YFSETQ. The CDR3 loop is CASSGPGQGANEQYF. The DNA for the CDR3 is TGCGCCAGCAGCGGACCGGGACAGGGGGCCAACGAGCAGTACTTC.

This clonotype was observed once. The rearrangement links TRBV30 to TRBJ1-6; D is unclear. Germline CDR1 and CDR2: GTSNPN and SVGIG (reference sequence). The CDR3 totals 16 residues. Trimming pared 0 bases from V and 2 bases from J, leaving 11 bases between. The CDR3 region is CAWSVDSGPYNSPLHF. The CDR3 nucleotides are TGTGCCTGGAGTGTTGATTCCGGGCCCTATAATTCACCCCTCCACTTT.

This clonotype has just a few counts. The junction and the germline gene differ at one end; a read error may be behind it. The V call is TRBV20-1, the J call TRBJ1-2; D perhaps matches TRBD1 (6 bases). CDR1 and CDR2 from the germline V gene are DFQATT and SNEGSKA (reference sequence). The length of the CDR3 is 12 residues. As DNA, the CDR3 is TGCAGTGCTAGAGAAAACCAACTACAGGGATCGTTC. Translation gives CSARENQLQGSF.

This clonotype came up a few times. The V and J genes are TRBV20-1 and TRBJ2-5, with D possibly called TRBD1 or TRBD2 (6 bases each). Germline V CDR1 and CDR2: DFQATT, SNEGSKA (reference sequence). The CDR3 runs 14 residues. The germline V and J ends were trimmed by 5 bases and 1 base, with 14 bases remaining between them. CDR3 in amino acids: CSARGLVRQETQYF. Here the CDR3 DNA reads TGCAGTGCTCGGGGGCTAGTCCGCCAAGAGACCCAGTACTTC.

This chain joins TRBV12-3 or TRBV12-4 and TRBJ2-4; D might be TRBD1 or TRBD2, each matching 5 bases. The CDR3 loop spans 16 amino acids. V was shortened by 5 bases and J by 0 bases, with 14 bases between the two germline ends. The CDR3 loop is CASSAIGTVAKNIQYF. The DNA of the CDR3 is TGTGCCAGCAGTGCCATAGGGACGGTAGCCAAAAACATTCAGTACTTC.

The chain recombines TRBV4-1 with TRBJ1-2; D uncertain. The CDR3 totals 13 residues. Germline V CDR1 and CDR2: MGHRA, YSYEKL. V lost 1 base to trimming and J lost 4 bases, with 7 bases between them. The CDR3 DNA is TGCGCCAGCAGCCAAGTACCAATCTATGGCTACACCTTC. Translating gives CASSQVPIYGYTF.

Only a few counts were recorded for this clonotype. The CDR3 DNA sequence: TGCAGTGCTAGACTTCCGGGACAGGGTTACAATGAGCAGTTCTTC. This encodes CSARLPGQGYNEQFF. The chain joins TRBV20-1 to TRBJ2-1, with 9 positions matching TRBD1. This CDR3 spans 15 amino acids. Germline CDR1 DFQATT, CDR2 SNEGSKA (reference sequence). V shed 2 bases, J shed 4 bases, and the junction held 6 bases outside the gene matches.

The chain links TRBV20-1 to TRBJ2-3; D might be TRBD2 (6 bases). The germline V gene encodes CDR1 DFQATT and CDR2 SNEGSKA (reference sequence). This CDR3 region has 13 residues. The DNA of the CDR3 is TGCAGCTCCCGAGGAGGGGCCGTAGATACGCAGTATTTT. Its translation: CSSRGGAVDTQYF.

The chain combines TRBV9 with TRBJ1-6; D perhaps matches TRBD1 (5 bases). In germline, CDR1 is SGDLS, CDR2 YYNGEE. Deletions cut 2 bases from V and 10 bases from J, with 13 bases between. The CDR3 extends over 14 amino acids. This CDR3 is CASSVRDGGSPLHF. The CDR3 bases are TGTGCCAGCAGCGTCAGGGACGGGGGGTCACCCCTCCACTTT.

This clonotype was seen a handful of times. The rearrangement joins TRBV6-6 to TRBJ2-5, with TRBD2 as a possible D gene (5 bases). The end of the DNA aligns better with TRBJ2-7, so the J call may be wrong. CDR3 length: 16 amino acids. The V gene's germline CDR1 is MNHNY and CDR2 SVGAGI (reference sequence). The CDR3 DNA reads as TGTGCCAGCAGTTCCGAGGACTGGCCCTTCACCTACGAGCAGTACTTC. Residues: CASSSEDWPFTYEQYF.

This chain uses TRBV2 with TRBJ2-7; no reliable D call. V lost 0 bases and J 2 bases, leaving 17 bases between the germline ends. Germline CDR1 SNHLY, CDR2 FYNNEI. This CDR3 spans 17 amino acids. Here the CDR3 DNA reads TGTGCCAGCAGTGAAGCGCCCCTGGGTTTTGTTACCTACGAGCAGTACTTC. Residues: CASSEAPLGFVTYEQYF.

The chain joins TRBV7-9 to TRBJ1-1, with D perhaps matching TRBD1 (5 bases). The ends were cut back, 5 bases at V and 10 bases at J, with 23 bases in the middle. The CDR3 totals 15 residues. Germline-derived CDR1 and CDR2 are SEHNR and FQNEAQ (reference sequence). This CDR3 reads CASSQTGRVAGRAFF. CDR3 in DNA: TGTGCCAGCAGCCAAACGGGCAGGGTGGCTGGGCGAGCTTTCTTT.

This chain joins TRBV6-6 and TRBJ1-2; D is unclear. The CDR3 is 15 residues long. V lost 2 bases to trimming and J lost 1 base, with 11 bases between them. The germline V gene has CDR1 MNHNY and CDR2 SVGAGI (reference sequence). CDR3 sequence: CASSYGLEGNYGYTF. DNA of the CDR3: TGTGCCAGCAGTTACGGGCTGGAGGGTAACTATGGCTACACCTTC.

This chain links TRBV20-1 with TRBJ2-5; D is perhaps TRBD1 or TRBD2 (6 bases each). This CDR3 spans 14 amino acids. Germline values: CDR1 DFQATT, CDR2 SNEGSKA (reference sequence). Trimming took 5 bases from V and 2 from J, leaving 15 bases between them. CDR3 region: CSAGGGLNQETQYF. DNA for the CDR3: TGCAGTGCTGGGGGCGGACTAAATCAAGAGACCCAGTACTTC.

This chain joins TRBV13 and TRBJ2-1; 8 bases map to TRBD2. V was pared by 6 bases and J by 6 bases, with 25 bases of the junction left unmatched. Germline assignment: CDR1 PRHDT and CDR2 FYEKMQ (reference sequence). The CDR3 has 20 amino acids. The CDR3 is CASSPPRGGLLAGYRNEQFF. DNA of the CDR3: TGTGCCAGCAGTCCTCCCCGGGGGGGCTTGTTAGCGGGATATCGCAATGAGCAGTTCTTC.

The rearrangement joins TRBV28 to TRBJ2-5, with D unclear. Deletions cut 2 bases from V and 5 bases from J, with 12 bases between. Germline assignment: CDR1 MDHEN and CDR2 SYDVKM. This CDR3 has 14 residues. The CDR3 here is CASSLPLREETQYF. The CDR3 DNA sequence: TGTGCCAGCAGTTTACCTTTGCGAGAGGAGACCCAGTACTTC. Full variable domain (missing parts from reference TRBV28 and TRBJ2-5): DVKVTQSSRYLVKRTGEKVFLECVQDMDHENMFWYRQDPGLGLRLIYFSYDVKMKEKGDIPEGYSVSREKKERFSLILESASTNQTSMYLCASSLPLREETQYFGPGTRLLVL.

This clonotype was observed a few times. The genes are TRBV14 and TRBJ2-7, with TRBD1 identical over 8 bases. The germline V gene encodes CDR1 SGHDN and CDR2 FVKESK. CDR3 length equals 14 residues. The V and J ends lost 4 bases and 2 bases, in that order; junction bases with no gene match: 4. The CDR3 DNA follows: TGTGCCAGCAGCCGACAGGGGCTGACCTACGAGCAGTACTTC. Translation gives CASSRQGLTYEQYF.

The chain links TRBV12-3 or TRBV12-4 to TRBJ2-4; D might be TRBD1 (5 bases). This CDR3 spans 16 amino acids. Deletions cut 6 bases from V and 1 base from J, with 16 bases between. The CDR3 region has the DNA TGTGCCAGCAGCCTCAGGGTATTGGGGGCCAAAAACATTCAGTACTTC. Residues: CASSLRVLGAKNIQYF.

In this sample, this clonotype turned up a few times. This chain joins TRBV6-5 and TRBJ1-4; D perhaps matches TRBD1 (6 bases). Germline V gene data show CDR1 as MNHEY and CDR2 as SVGAGI. The germline V and J ends were trimmed by 2 bases and 8 bases, with 12 bases remaining between them. There are 14 residues in the CDR3. The chain's CDR3 is CASSYLEGGEKLFF. In DNA form, the CDR3 reads TGTGCCAGCAGTTACCTTGAGGGGGGCGAAAAACTGTTTTTT.

Only a few counts were recorded for this clonotype. This chain connects TRBV2 to TRBJ2-7, with 10 positions matching TRBD1. Germline V gene sequence: CDR1 SNHLY, CDR2 FYNNEI. The CDR3 runs to 14 residues. Germline trimming cut 7 bases from V and 3 bases from J; bases unmatched to any gene: 6. The CDR3 DNA reads TGTGCCAGCAATATGGACAGGGGGGACTACGAGCAGTACTTC. Its translation is CASNMDRGDYEQYF.

J is TRBJ2-3 and V is TRBV19; 7 nucleotides line up with TRBD1. Germline values: CDR1 LNHDA, CDR2 SQIVND (reference sequence). The trim removed 5 bases at V and 5 bases at J, leaving 4 bases unmatched. The CDR3 sequence is 13 residues long. CDR3 protein: CASSDRDRDTQYF. For the CDR3, the DNA is TGTGCCAGTAGTGACCGGGACAGAGATACGCAGTATTTT.

This clonotype appeared a few times. The chain links TRBV9 to TRBJ2-3, with D possibly being TRBD2 (5 bases). The ends were cut back, 2 bases at V and 4 bases at J, with 17 bases in the middle. CDR3 length equals 16 residues. The germline V gene encodes CDR1 SGDLS and CDR2 YYNGEE. CDR3 DNA: TGTGCCAGCAGCGTCACAGCCGCCAGCGGTCCAGATACGCAGTATTTT. This sequence encodes CASSVTAASGPDTQYF.

This clonotype was seen only a few times. In DNA, the CDR3 is TGTGCCAGTAGTATGTGGGGGGCGAGCAATCAGCCCCAGCATTTT. Amino acid sequence: CASSMWGASNQPQHF. The chain is built from TRBV19 and TRBJ1-5; D may be TRBD1 (6 bases). Germline assignment: CDR1 LNHDA and CDR2 SQIVND (reference sequence). V lost 3 bases, J lost 1 base, and 10 bases lay in between. The CDR3 extends over 15 amino acids. Supplemented by reference TRBV19 and TRBJ1-5, the full variable domain reads DGGITQSPKYLFRKEGQNVTLSCEQNLNHDAMYWYRQDPGQGLRLIYYSQIVNDFQKGDIAEGYSVSREKKESFPLTVTSAQKNPTAFYLCASSMWGASNQPQHFGDGTRLSIL.

This clonotype was picked up a small number of times. The V and J genes are TRBV30 and TRBJ1-4, with D unresolved. V was cut by 0 bases and J by 8 bases, with 4 bases left in between. This CDR3 region has 11 residues. CDR1 and CDR2 (germline): GTSNPN, SVGIG (reference sequence). The CDR3 protein is CAWSVREKLFF. CDR3 DNA sequence: TGTGCCTGGAGTGTACGAGAAAAACTGTTTTTT.

V gene TRBV6-2 or TRBV6-3 combines with J gene TRBJ1-1, with D hard to call. With 3 bases removed from V and 1 base from J, the gap between germline ends came to 12 bases. Germline CDR1 MNHEY, CDR2 SVGEGT. This CDR3 is built from 15 residues. The CDR3 reads CASSYPAFANTEAFF. DNA for the CDR3: TGTGCCAGCAGTTATCCGGCGTTTGCGAACACTGAAGCTTTCTTT.

The table lists this clonotype with a few counts. The chain recombines TRBV5-5 with TRBJ2-7; no firm D call. The V gene's germline CDR1 is SGHKS and CDR2 YYEKEE (reference sequence). Between the trimmed V and J ends, which lost 4 bases and 2 bases, there was a span of 10 bases. The CDR3 loop spans 13 amino acids. The CDR3 bases are TGTGCCAGCAGCCAGAAGACCCCCTACGAGCAGTACTTC. Its protein is CASSQKTPYEQYF.